This is a list of T cell receptor beta chains from one sample in a study of T cell responses to AZD1222 COVID-19 vaccine. TCRdb's table, derived via immunoSEQ multiplex PCR, lists solely in-frame clones and lacks some. The sample lists about 120,000 clones; approximately 90% were seen once. The sequencing here drew on peripheral blood, taken on day 0 of AZD1222 vaccination. The source of these receptors is an adult in good health. Both conserved end residues are part of each CDR3. Fields, in order: D gene, clone size, J gene, V gene, CDR3 protein, CDR3 DNA. D genes are given only for firm matches. Clone size appears in some rows only: once, few, many, or a class for an expanded clone.

TRBD1,few,TRBJ1-6,TRBV18,CASSPGRDRGRGHHF,TGTGCCAGCTCACCGGGCCGGGACAGGGGGCGAGGGCACCACTTT
TRBD1,-,TRBJ1-5,TRBV19,CASTPRGTGAYQPQHF,TGTGCCAGTACCCCTAGGGGGACAGGGGCCTATCAGCCCCAGCATTTT
TRBD1,-,TRBJ1-5,TRBV24-1,CATSDPGQGAAQPQHF,TGTGCCACCAGTGACCCGGGACAGGGGGCCGCTCAGCCCCAGCATTTT
-,-,TRBJ1-1,TRBV4-2,CASSQEWWQGSMNTEAFF,TGTGCCAGCAGCCAAGAGTGGTGGCAGGGGTCGATGAACACTGAAGCTTTCTTT
TRBD1,-,TRBJ1-2,TRBV29-1,CSVEDRQGAEYGYTF,TGCAGCGTTGAAGATCGCCAGGGGGCGGAGTATGGCTACACCTTC
-,once,TRBJ1-4,TRBV5-1,CASSFERHNEKLFF,TGCGCCAGCAGCTTTGAGCGACATAATGAAAAACTGTTTTTT
TRBD1,-,TRBJ2-7,TRBV6-5,CASSYSGTAYEQYF,TGTGCCAGCAGTTACTCAGGGACAGCCTACGAGCAGTACTTC
TRBD1,-,TRBJ2-7,TRBV5-1,CASSLGQGDSEQYF,TGCGCCAGCAGCTTGGGGCAGGGGGATTCCGAGCAGTACTTC
-,-,TRBJ2-7,TRBV4-3,CASSQGSADSYEQYF,TGCGCCAGCAGCCAAGGGTCGGCGGACTCCTACGAGCAGTACTTC
-,-,TRBJ1-3,TRBV6-5,CASTQGRESGNTIYF,TGTGCCAGCACCCAAGGACGCGAGTCTGGAAACACCATATATTTT
-,-,TRBJ2-3,TRBV6-2/TRBV6-3,CASSYSTRGTDTQYF,TGTGCCAGCAGTTACTCGACCAGGGGCACAGATACGCAGTATTTT
-,-,TRBJ1-3,TRBV27,CASSLTGPGNTIYF,TGTGCCAGCAGTTTAACAGGGCCTGGAAACACCATATATTTT
TRBD1,-,TRBJ1-6,TRBV4-2,CASSQEGQGISPLHF,TGTGCCAGCAGCCAAGAGGGACAGGGTATTTCACCCCTCCACTTT
TRBD1,-,TRBJ2-1,TRBV3-1/TRBV3-2,CASSQDLTGTGNEQFF,TGTGCCAGCAGCCAAGATCTCACCGGGACAGGGAATGAGCAGTTCTTC
-,-,TRBJ2-7,TRBV11-2,CASSGPGLSYEQYF,TGTGCCAGCAGCGGGCCGGGACTCTCCTACGAGCAGTACTTC
TRBD1,-,TRBJ2-7,TRBV5-1,CASSLVGTGTYEQYF,TGCGCCAGCAGCTTGGTTGGGACAGGGACCTACGAGCAGTACTTC
-,-,TRBJ2-6,TRBV29-1,CSVEETGANVLTF,TGCAGCGTTGAAGAAACTGGGGCCAACGTCCTGACTTTC
TRBD1,-,TRBJ1-2,TRBV30,CAWTSQGRGGYTF,TGTGCCTGGACCTCACAGGGGAGGGGTGGCTACACCTTC
-,-,TRBJ1-3,TRBV5-4,CASTRGGGGNTIYF,TGTGCCAGCACCCGAGGCGGTGGAGGAAACACCATATATTTT
-,-,TRBJ2-5,TRBV6-6,CASSYRIREETQYF,TGTGCCAGCAGTTACAGGATCAGGGAGGAGACCCAGTACTTC
TRBD2,-,TRBJ2-5,TRBV25-1,CASSEGLAGGLKETQYF,TGTGCCAGCAGTGAGGGCCTAGCGGGGGGCCTCAAAGAGACCCAGTACTTC
-,-,TRBJ2-1,TRBV6-4,CASSVDSSYNEQFF,TGTGCCAGCAGTGTTGATAGCTCCTACAATGAGCAGTTCTTC
-,-,TRBJ1-2,TRBV4-3,CASSQDRAQTYGYTF,TGCGCCAGCAGCCAAGATCGAGCACAGACTTATGGCTACACCTTC
TRBD1,-,TRBJ2-2,TRBV6-6,CASSWAGGITGELFF,TGTGCCAGCAGTTGGGCAGGGGGCATCACCGGGGAGCTGTTTTTT
-,-,TRBJ1-3,TRBV7-2,CASNLRGNTIYF,TGTGCCAGCAACTTAAGGGGAAACACCATATATTTT
TRBD1,-,TRBJ1-6,TRBV14,CASSHRGLNSPLHF,TGTGCCAGCAGCCACAGGGGGCTCAATTCACCCCTCCACTTT
-,-,TRBJ2-7,TRBV20-1,CSASKLIRDGSYEQYF,TGCAGTGCTAGTAAATTAATACGGGACGGCTCCTACGAGCAGTACTTC
-,-,TRBJ2-7,TRBV27,CASCPRPGDEQYF,TGTGCCAGCTGTCCTCGCCCTGGAGACGAGCAGTACTTC
TRBD2,once,TRBJ2-1,TRBV7-2,CASSIIAGSAYNEQFF,TGTGCCAGCAGCATCATAGCGGGAAGTGCCTACAATGAGCAGTTCTTC
TRBD1,-,TRBJ1-6,TRBV13,CASSTRDSNSPLHF,TGTGCCAGCAGCACCCGGGACAGTAATTCACCCCTCCACTTT
-,-,TRBJ1-5,TRBV27,CASSFQNQPQHF,TGTGCCAGCAGTTTCCAGAATCAGCCCCAGCATTTT
-,-,TRBJ1-1,TRBV28,CASSLYAGTIRAFF,TGTGCCAGCAGTTTGTATGCTGGTACAATCAGAGCTTTCTTT
TRBD1,-,TRBJ2-7,TRBV5-1,CASSLGTGTEQYF,TGCGCCAGCAGCCTAGGGACAGGGACCGAGCAGTACTTC
-,-,TRBJ1-1,TRBV12-2,CASRSQGELAFF,TGTGCAAGTCGCTCACAGGGGGAGCTAGCTTTCTTT
-,once,TRBJ1-3,TRBV9,CASSTGNTIYF,TGTGCCAGCAGCACAGGAAACACCATATATTTT
-,-,TRBJ2-7,TRBV10-3,CAISESTGSYEQYF,TGTGCCATCAGTGAGTCGACAGGTTCCTACGAGCAGTACTTC
-,-,TRBJ1-6,TRBV5-4,CASSLAPSTVIYSPLHF,TGTGCCAGCAGCTTGGCCCCATCGACGGTTATCTATTCACCCCTCCACTTT
-,-,TRBJ2-7,TRBV21-1,CASSKPGLAGAYRDEQYF,TGTGCCAGCAGCAAACCAGGACTAGCGGGGGCCTACAGAGACGAGCAGTACTTC
-,once,TRBJ2-7,TRBV7-8,CASSRYYEQYF,TGTGCCAGCAGCCGTTACTACGAGCAGTACTTC
-,-,TRBJ2-2,TRBV4-1,CASSRASNTGELFF,TGCGCCAGCAGCCGAGCCTCGAACACCGGGGAGCTGTTTTTT
TRBD1,-,TRBJ2-7,TRBV12-3/TRBV12-4,CASSAGGYEQYF,TGTGCCAGCAGTGCAGGGGGCTACGAGCAGTACTTC
-,-,TRBJ1-3,TRBV7-2,CASSLYGGNTIYF,TGTGCCAGCAGCTTGTACGGTGGAAACACCATATATTTT
-,few,TRBJ2-7,TRBV9,CASSVTERAPHEQYF,TGTGCCAGCAGCGTAACCGAGAGGGCTCCCCACGAGCAGTACTTC
-,-,TRBJ2-1,TRBV6-6,CASSYGGGGVKDEQFF,TGTGCCAGCAGTTATGGAGGCGGGGGCGTTAAGGATGAGCAGTTCTTC
-,-,TRBJ1-5,TRBV4-3,CASSQVGVGQPQHF,TGCGCCAGCAGCCAAGTGGGGGTAGGTCAGCCCCAGCATTTT
-,once,TRBJ1-1,TRBV19,CASTILGLGTEAFF,TGTGCCAGTACCATTTTAGGGCTGGGCACTGAAGCTTTCTTT
-,few,TRBJ1-2,TRBV6-2/TRBV6-3,CASRYREDSYGYTF,TGTGCCAGCAGGTACCGGGAGGACAGCTATGGCTACACCTTC
TRBD1,-,TRBJ2-7,TRBV14,CASSQLPGQTYEQYF,TGTGCCAGCAGCCAGTTACCGGGACAGACTTACGAGCAGTACTTC
TRBD1,-,TRBJ1-6,TRBV9,CASSVGQGNSPLHF,TGTGCCAGCAGCGTCGGACAGGGGAATTCACCCCTCCACTTT
TRBD2,-,TRBJ2-2,TRBV7-8,CASTPSGGFAGELFF,TGTGCCAGCACGCCTAGCGGGGGGTTCGCCGGGGAGCTGTTTTTT
TRBD2,-,TRBJ2-7,TRBV5-1,CASMAGGRYEQYF,TGCGCCAGCATGGCGGGGGGCCGCTACGAGCAGTACTTC
-,-,TRBJ1-3,TRBV6-1,CASSEAHMAGGTGNTIYF,TGTGCCAGCAGTGAAGCGCATATGGCGGGGGGTACTGGAAACACCATATATTTT
-,-,TRBJ2-7,TRBV20-1,CSARVDEQYF,TGCAGTGCTAGGGTGGACGAGCAGTACTTC
TRBD2,-,TRBJ2-2,TRBV9,CASSAPGLARLGELFF,TGTGCCAGCAGCGCCCCGGGACTAGCGAGACTCGGGGAGCTGTTTTTT